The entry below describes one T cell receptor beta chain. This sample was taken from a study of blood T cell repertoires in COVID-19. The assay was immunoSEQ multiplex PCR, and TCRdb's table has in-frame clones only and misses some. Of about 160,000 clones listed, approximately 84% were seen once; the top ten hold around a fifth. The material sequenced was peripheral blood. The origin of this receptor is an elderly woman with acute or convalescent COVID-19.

The CDR3 nucleotides are TGTGCCAGCAGGGACTTGGTTCGCGCTGAGCAGTTCTTC. It yields the protein CASRDLVRAEQFF. The chain carries TRBV12-3 or TRBV12-4 and TRBJ2-1, with D possibly TRBD2 on 5 matching bases. This CDR3 is 13 amino acids long. Trimming shortened V by 6 bases and J by 9 bases, and 15 bases separated the two germline ends.